Listed below are T cell receptor beta chains from one sample, sequenced in a study of T cells in tuberculosis. The table came from immunoSEQ multiplex PCR; TCRdb's copy has only in-frame clones and leaves some out. Of tens of thousands of clones listed, just over 90% are singletons. The sequenced sample was CD1b-GMM tetramer-negative cells sorted from PBMCs. All receptors derive from an adult woman with latent tuberculosis. Each CDR3 is given with its conserved first and last residue. D genes are given only for firm matches. Clone size, where shown, is once, few, many, or a class for clones that have expanded.

V	size	J	D	DNA	CDR3
TRBV4-3	few	TRBJ1-5	-	TGCGCCAGCAGCCAAGATAGTGGTAATCAGCCCCAGCATTTT	CASSQDSGNQPQHF
TRBV9	-	TRBJ1-2	-	TGTGCCAGCAGCGTAGCTACGGGGGGGACCCTTGCTAACTATGGCTACACCTTC	CASSVATGGTLANYGYTF
TRBV29-1	-	TRBJ2-3	TRBD2	TGCAGCGCCCCAGGACTAGCGGGTAGCACAGATACGCAGTATTTT	CSAPGLAGSTDTQYF
TRBV19	-	TRBJ1-2	-	TGTGCCAGTAGTATGTCTATGGTGGGGCAGGTCTATGGCTACACCTTC	CASSMSMVGQVYGYTF
TRBV10-2	once	TRBJ1-6	TRBD1	TGCGCCAGCGGACAGGTTAATTCACCCCTCCACTTT	CASGQVNSPLHF
TRBV4-1	-	TRBJ1-6	-	TGCGCCAGCAGCCAAGATAGGGCAGGGTATAATTCACCCCTCCACTTT	CASSQDRAGYNSPLHF
TRBV11-2	-	TRBJ2-1	TRBD1	TGTGCCAGCAGAAGGGGACAGGGCTCCTACAATGAGCAGTTCTTC	CASRRGQGSYNEQFF
TRBV5-4	-	TRBJ2-3	TRBD2	TGTGCCAGCAGCTTGAGCGGGGGCGGGGCAGATACGCAGTATTTT	CASSLSGGGADTQYF
TRBV10-3	once	TRBJ2-6	TRBD1	TGTGCCGCCCTCCAGGGGGCTGGGGCCAACGTCCTGACTTTC	CAALQGAGANVLTF
TRBV6-6	-	TRBJ2-2	-	TGTGCCAGCAGCCCTGAGACCCTTCCGGGCACCGGGGAGCTGTTTTTT	CASSPETLPGTGELFF
TRBV19	-	TRBJ2-2	-	TGTGCCAGTAGTCACGGTAGATGGGAGCTGTTTTTT	CASSHGRWELFF
TRBV28	-	TRBJ1-6	TRBD1	TGTGCCAGCAGCCGACCGGGCGAAAGCGACAGGGGAAGTCATTCACCCCTCCACTTT	CASSRPGESDRGSHSPLHF
TRBV6-1	once	TRBJ2-5	TRBD2	TGTGCCAGCACCACCGGGGGGGCCTGGGAGACCCAGTACTTC	CASTTGGAWETQYF
TRBV5-6	-	TRBJ1-5	-	TGTGCCAGCAGCTTGTTTACCAGGGACAATCAGCCCCAGCATTTT	CASSLFTRDNQPQHF
TRBV9	-	TRBJ2-2	TRBD1	TGTGCCAGCAGCGCCAGGGGGACGGCGAACACCGGGGAGCTGTTTTTT	CASSARGTANTGELFF
TRBV19	-	TRBJ2-2	TRBD2	TGTGCCAGTAAGGGACTAGCGGGGGTGAACACCGGGGAGCTGTTTTTT	CASKGLAGVNTGELFF
TRBV18	-	TRBJ1-2	TRBD1	TGTGCCAGCTCACCCACCACGGACAGGGGGCGAATGGACACCTTC	CASSPTTDRGRMDTF
TRBV5-4	-	TRBJ1-1	TRBD1	TGTGCCAGCAGCTTACAGGGGGCAGCTGAAGCTTTCTTT	CASSLQGAAEAFF
TRBV28	-	TRBJ1-2	TRBD1	TGTGCCAGCAGTCCAAACCCGGGACAGGGTACCTATGGCTACACCTTC	CASSPNPGQGTYGYTF
TRBV7-2	-	TRBJ2-1	-	TGTGCCAGCAGCTTAGGCGGGGGCCCCCCAAAACTCCGGCAGTTCTTC	CASSLGGGPPKLRQFF
TRBV7-9	-	TRBJ2-1	TRBD2	TGTGCCAGCACTCTAATAGCGGGGATAAGTAACAATGAGCAGTTCTTC	CASTLIAGISNNEQFF
TRBV7-9	few	TRBJ1-4	-	TGTGCCAGCAGCTTATCGGGATTCAATGAAAAACTGTTTTTT	CASSLSGFNEKLFF
TRBV5-1	-	TRBJ2-2	-	TGCGCCAGCAGCTTCCGGACTGCGAACACCGGGGAGCTGTTTTTT	CASSFRTANTGELFF
TRBV19	-	TRBJ1-1	-	TGTGCCAGTAGTACCCTACAGGGAGCTCTCACTGAAGCTTTCTTT	CASSTLQGALTEAFF
TRBV7-2	-	TRBJ2-2	-	TGTGCCAGCAGCGACCCGGGACAATCCCCCACCGGGGAGCTGTTTTTT	CASSDPGQSPTGELFF
TRBV29-1	-	TRBJ2-5	-	TGCAGCGTTGAGTGGGGAGCAGAGACCCAGTACTTC	CSVEWGAETQYF
TRBV7-2	-	TRBJ1-5	TRBD1	TGTGCCAGCAGCCCCAGGGGACAGCTTAATCAGCCCCAGCATTTT	CASSPRGQLNQPQHF
TRBV7-2	-	TRBJ2-2	TRBD2	TGTGCCAGCAGCTTAGCACCGGGGGGCACCGGGGAGCTGTTTTTT	CASSLAPGGTGELFF
TRBV4-1	once	TRBJ2-7	TRBD1	TGCGCCAGCAGCCAAGATTTGGGACAGGGAGGAAACGAGCAGTACTTC	CASSQDLGQGGNEQYF